Described below is a single TCR beta chain sequence and its context. In the source study's methods: Estimated nucleated cell counts came from reference gene primer amplification. Data came from immunoSEQ multiplex PCR; TCRdb stores just in-frame clones and leaves some out. V and J calls and clone size are copied from that table; D and trimming were computed from the DNA. The sample shows about 250,000 clones, around 88% of them seen only once. The data derive from a study of blood T cell repertoires in COVID-19. Overall study: PBMCs, B-cell-depleted T cells, or T cells were the source of the cDNA or gDNA that made up the material.

Germline V gene sequence: CDR1 MRHNA, CDR2 SNTAGT. CDR3 size: 13 residues. Trimming removed 3 bases from V and 4 bases from J, with 9 bases in between. The chain carries TRBV6-4 and TRBJ1-1, with D perhaps matching TRBD1 (5 bases). This sequence originates from a man older than 75 with acute or convalescent COVID-19. Sample: peripheral blood. The CDR3 protein is CASSEDGGTEAFF. In DNA form, the CDR3 reads TGTGCCAGCAGTGAGGACGGGGGCACTGAAGCTTTCTTT.